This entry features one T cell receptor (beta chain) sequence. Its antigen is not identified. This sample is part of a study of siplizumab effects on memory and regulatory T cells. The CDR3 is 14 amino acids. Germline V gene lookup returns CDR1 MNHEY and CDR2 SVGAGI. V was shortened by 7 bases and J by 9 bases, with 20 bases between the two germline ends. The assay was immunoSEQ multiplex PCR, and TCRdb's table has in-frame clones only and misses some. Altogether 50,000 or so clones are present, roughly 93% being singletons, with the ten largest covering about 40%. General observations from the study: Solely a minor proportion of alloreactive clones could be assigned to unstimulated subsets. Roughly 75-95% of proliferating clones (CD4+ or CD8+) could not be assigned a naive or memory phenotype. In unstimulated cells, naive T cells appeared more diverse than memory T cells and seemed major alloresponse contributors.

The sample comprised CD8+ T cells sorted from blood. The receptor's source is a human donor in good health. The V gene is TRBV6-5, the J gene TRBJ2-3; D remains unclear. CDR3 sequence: CASTDGLFDETQYF. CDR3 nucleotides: TGTGCCAGCACCGACGGGCTTTTTGATGAGACGCAGTATTTT.